The rows below give T cell receptor beta chains drawn from one sample of a study of identical twins. A single record per CDR3 protein comes from TCRdb applying MiXCR to the 5' RACE reads. The sample shows about 200,000 distinct CDR3 sequences, about 7.5% of them seen only once. The same sample was also used in a study of yellow fever vaccine responses in identical twins.

The sample was memory (CD45RO+) T cells sorted from blood. Receptor source: a woman younger than 35 in good health. Each CDR3 is given with its conserved first and last residue. D genes are given only for firm matches. Where a row states a size, it is once, few, many or the class of an expanded clone; other rows omit it.

CDR3,DNA,V,size,J,D
CATSRGGGQETQYF,TGTGCCACCAGCAGGGGTGGGGGGCAAGAGACCCAGTACTTC,TRBV15,few,TRBJ2-5,.
CASSYVMGRQSLQETQYF,TGTGCCAGCAGTTACGTTATGGGGCGGCAGAGTCTCCAAGAGACCCAGTACTTC,TRBV6-2/TRBV6-3,many,TRBJ2-5,.
CASSLHTYGYTF,TGTGCCAGCAGCTTACACACCTATGGCTACACCTTC,TRBV7-9,.,TRBJ1-2,.
CASSMRQSEQYF,TGTGCCAGCAGCATGCGACAGAGCGAGCAGTACTTC,TRBV7-9,.,TRBJ2-7,.
CASSLDGNTYTGELFF,TGTGCCAGCAGCTTAGATGGGAATACCTACACCGGGGAGCTGTTTTTT,TRBV7-8,few,TRBJ2-2,.
CASSPRQWSSYEQYF,TGTGCCAGCTCACCAAGGCAGTGGAGCTCCTACGAGCAGTACTTC,TRBV18,few,TRBJ2-7,.
CASSRRTGMGETQYF,TGTGCCAGCAGTCGTAGGACAGGGATGGGAGAGACCCAGTACTTC,TRBV7-9,few,TRBJ2-5,TRBD1
CASSYGTTTNNEQFF,TGTGCCAGCAGTTATGGGACCACTACCAACAATGAGCAGTTCTTC,TRBV6-5,few,TRBJ2-1,.
CASSLSGGRTYNEQFF,TGTGCCAGCAGCTTAAGCGGGGGGCGGACATACAATGAGCAGTTCTTC,TRBV7-2,many,TRBJ2-1,TRBD2
CASSRTSGANVLTF,TGTGCCAGCAGCCGAACCTCTGGGGCCAACGTCCTGACTTTC,TRBV25-1,many,TRBJ2-6,.
CASSQHGEGGNEQFF,TGCGCCAGCAGCCAACACGGGGAGGGTGGAAATGAGCAGTTCTTC,TRBV4-1,.,TRBJ2-1,TRBD2
CASSQAPNAGASKTQYF,TGTGCCAGCAGCCAAGCCCCTAACGCGGGAGCCTCCAAGACCCAGTACTTC,TRBV3-1,many,TRBJ2-5,TRBD2
CASSPAPGLAGKDTQYF,TGTGCCAGCAGCCCGGCCCCCGGCCTAGCGGGGAAAGATACGCAGTATTTT,TRBV5-6,many,TRBJ2-3,TRBD2
CASSRIEEGNQPQHF,TGTGCCAGCAGCCGAATCGAGGAAGGCAATCAGCCCCAGCATTTT,TRBV7-2,.,TRBJ1-5,.
CASSDRGRSSYNSPLHF,TGTGCCAGCAGTGATAGGGGCAGGAGCTCCTATAATTCACCCCTCCACTTT,TRBV6-1,many,TRBJ1-6,.
CASSLVWTSGAQTYEQYF,TGCGCCAGCAGCTTGGTCTGGACTAGCGGGGCCCAGACCTACGAGCAGTACTTC,TRBV5-1,many,TRBJ2-7,TRBD2
CATSRDQTGLSGELFF,TGTGCCACCAGCAGAGATCAGACAGGGTTGTCCGGGGAGCTGTTTTTT,TRBV15,many,TRBJ2-2,TRBD1
CASRTPQGFGEKLFF,TGTGCCAGCAGAACCCCGCAGGGGTTTGGTGAAAAACTGTTTTTT,TRBV2,few,TRBJ1-4,.
CASSDGGGALSGELFF,TGTGCCAGCAGTGATGGCGGGGGGGCTTTATCCGGGGAGCTGTTTTTT,TRBV2,few,TRBJ2-2,TRBD2
CASGLVGRTEAFF,TGTGCTAGTGGTTTGGTAGGGCGGACTGAAGCTTTCTTT,TRBV12-5,few,TRBJ1-1,.
CSVLDRRGGEKLFF,TGCAGCGTCCTGGACCGGAGGGGCGGAGAAAAACTGTTTTTT,TRBV29-1,few,TRBJ1-4,.
CASRGTGITDTQYF,TGTGCCAGCAGGGGGACAGGGATTACAGATACGCAGTATTTT,TRBV7-9,.,TRBJ2-3,TRBD1
CSAPRVGTTYEQYF,TGCAGTGCCCCGAGGGTCGGGACCACCTACGAGCAGTACTTC,TRBV20-1,few,TRBJ2-7,.
CASRQTGTSSGAPDTQYF,TGTGCCAGCAGACAGACCGGGACTAGCTCCGGTGCCCCCGATACGCAGTATTTT,TRBV28,.,TRBJ2-3,TRBD2